Listed here are 4 T cell receptor beta chains from one sample, sequenced in a study of neurological immune-mediated disorders. TCRdb analysed the 5' RACE reads with MiXCR anew, one entry per CDR3 protein. This table has fewer than 70,000 distinct CDR3 sequences, roughly 9.7% appearing once. Time point noted: longitudinal time-point 2. The sequencing sample was made of PBMCs. All receptors derive from a man aged 25 to 40 in good health.

The sample holds many counts of this clonotype. CDR3 region: CASSLGAGIVYEQYF. The CDR3 coding sequence is TGCGCCAGCAGCTTGGGAGCGGGGATTGTCTACGAGCAGTACTTC. V and J are TRBV5-1 and TRBJ2-7; 7 positions agree with TRBD2. CDR3 length: 15 amino acids. Germline CDR1 and CDR2: SGHRS and YFSETQ. Trimming removed 0 bases from V and 3 bases from J; junction bases left unmatched: 6.

In this sample, this clonotype turned up once. This may come from a read error, since a much larger clone is one base off. V and J are TRBV4-2 and TRBJ2-5, with 7 nucleotides matching TRBD2. V lost 2 bases and J lost 4; bases outside the gene matches: 7. Germline V gene data show CDR1 as LGHNA and CDR2 as YNFKEQ. The CDR3 has 15 residues. The CDR3 nucleotides are TGTGCCAGCAGCCAATCCGGGCCTAGCGGAGAGACCCAGTACTTC. As protein: CASSQSGPSGETQYF.

This clonotype was recorded many times. This chain connects TRBV29-1 to TRBJ2-3, with 9 bases matching TRBD2. V was pared by 8 bases and J by 4 bases, with 16 bases of the junction left unmatched. Germline-derived CDR1 and CDR2 are SQVTM and ANQGSEA. The CDR3 loop spans 16 amino acids. CDR3 residues: CSSTPWASGNADTQYF. Written as DNA, the CDR3 is TGCAGCTCGACCCCTTGGGCTAGCGGGAACGCAGATACGCAGTATTTT.

This clonotype was observed many times. This chain uses TRBV29-1 with TRBJ1-5, with no clear D. The germline CDR1 and CDR2 sequences are SQVTM and ANQGSEA. The CDR3 extends over 13 amino acids. V was trimmed by 6 bases and J by 2 bases, leaving 11 bases between them. The CDR3 DNA is TGCAGCGTCGGGGAGAGTGGCAATCAGCCCCAGCATTTT. It codes for CSVGESGNQPQHF.